The rows below give T cell receptor beta chains drawn from one sample of a study of tumor and adjacent non-tumor tissue in lung cancer. TCRdb used MiXCR to reprocess the multiplex PCR reads, holding one entry per CDR3 protein. The sample records 120,000 or so distinct CDR3 sequences, nearly 85% being singletons. The sequencing input was lung tumor tissue. These receptors were taken from a man aged 65 to 79 with non-small cell lung cancer. CDR3s include the opening cysteine and the closing phenylalanine or tryptophan. The order of the fields is V gene, J gene, D gene, clone size, CDR3 protein, CDR3 DNA. A D gene is named only where the DNA matches it firmly. Clone sizes are given selectively: once, few, many, or a class where the clone is expanded.

V gene: TRBV5-5; J gene: TRBJ1-2; D gene: NA; clone size: NA; CDR3 protein: CASSLHGFYGYTF; CDR3 DNA: TGTGCCAGCAGCTTGCATGGGTTTTATGGCTACACCTTC
V gene: TRBV28; J gene: TRBJ2-3; D gene: NA; clone size: NA; CDR3 protein: CASSLFWYTGTQYF; CDR3 DNA: TGTGCCAGTAGTTTATTCTGGTACACAGGTACGCAGTATTTT
V gene: TRBV11-2; J gene: TRBJ2-1; D gene: NA; clone size: NA; CDR3 protein: CVSRLHVRDWASYNEQLF; CDR3 DNA: TGTGTCAGCAGGTTACATGTGCGGGACTGGGCCTCCTACAACGAGCAGCTCTTC
V gene: TRBV6-6; J gene: TRBJ1-2; D gene: TRBD1; clone size: NA; CDR3 protein: CASSWGQGNYDYTF; CDR3 DNA: TGTGCCAGCAGTTGGGGACAGGGTAACTATGACTACACCTTC
V gene: TRBV11-1; J gene: TRBJ1-2; D gene: NA; clone size: few; CDR3 protein: CVSSLYRYGYTF; CDR3 DNA: TGTGTAAGCAGCTTATACAGATATGGTTACACCTTC
V gene: TRBV5-6; J gene: TRBJ1-5; D gene: NA; clone size: NA; CDR3 protein: CASSVGRQHQHF; CDR3 DNA: TGTGCCAGCAGCGTAGGGAGACAGCACCAGCATTTT
V gene: TRBV6-5; J gene: TRBJ2-7; D gene: TRBD1; clone size: NA; CDR3 protein: CASKHTGGQVAYEQYF; CDR3 DNA: TGTGCCAGCAAACACACTGGGGGACAGGTAGCCTACGAACAGTACTTC
V gene: TRBV10-1; J gene: TRBJ2-3; D gene: NA; clone size: once; CDR3 protein: CASSRASRTDTQYF; CDR3 DNA: TGCGCCAGCAGCCGGGCCAGTCGGACAGATACGCAGTATTTT
V gene: TRBV29-1; J gene: TRBJ1-5; D gene: NA; clone size: NA; CDR3 protein: CSVVPWVYTDTQHF; CDR3 DNA: TGCAGCGTTGTCCCATGGGTCTACACAGATACGCAGCATTTT
V gene: TRBV4-1; J gene: TRBJ1-5; D gene: NA; clone size: many; CDR3 protein: CASSRTDSLSNQPQHF; CDR3 DNA: TGCGCCAGCAGCCGAACGGACAGCCTTAGCAATCAGCCCCAGCATTTT
V gene: TRBV20-1; J gene: TRBJ2-7; D gene: TRBD1; clone size: NA; CDR3 protein: CCARDVGTDTHEQYF; CDR3 DNA: TGCTGTGCTAGAGATGTGGGGACAGACACCCACGAGCAGTACTTC
V gene: TRBV11-2; J gene: TRBJ1-1; D gene: NA; clone size: NA; CDR3 protein: CARKFSGGRAAFF; CDR3 DNA: TGTGCCAGAAAATTTTCGGGGGGGCGCGCTGCTTTCTTT
V gene: TRBV10-3; J gene: TRBJ2-2; D gene: NA; clone size: NA; CDR3 protein: CAISGVERDTGELFF; CDR3 DNA: TGTGCCATAAGTGGGGTCGAGAGGGACACCGGGGAGCTGTTTTTT
V gene: TRBV29-1; J gene: TRBJ2-6; D gene: TRBD1; clone size: NA; CDR3 protein: CSVSDRDRTSSGANVLTF; CDR3 DNA: TGCAGCGTTTCCGACCGGGACAGGACTTCCTCTGGGGCCAACGTCCTGACTTTT
V gene: TRBV6-5; J gene: TRBJ1-5; D gene: NA; clone size: NA; CDR3 protein: CASSLLGLNRPQHF; CDR3 DNA: TGTGCCAGCAGTTTACTAGGACTGAATCGGCCCCAACATTTT
V gene: TRBV11-2; J gene: TRBJ2-1; D gene: NA; clone size: NA; CDR3 protein: CASSLHVQNWASYNDQFF; CDR3 DNA: TGTGCCAGCAGTTTGCATGTGCAGAACTGGGCCTCCTACAATGATCAGTTCTTC
V gene: TRBV6-5; J gene: TRBJ2-1; D gene: NA; clone size: NA; CDR3 protein: CASSFVGRRRGNKQFF; CDR3 DNA: TGTGCCAGCAGTTTCGTCGGCAGGAGAAGGGGCAATAAACAGTTCTTC
V gene: TRBV12-3/TRBV12-4; J gene: TRBJ1-2; D gene: TRBD1; clone size: NA; CDR3 protein: CGSSQQGDIYGYTF; CDR3 DNA: TGTGGCAGCAGCCAACAGGGGGACATCTATGGCTACACTTTC
V gene: TRBV5-6; J gene: TRBJ2-5; D gene: NA; clone size: medium-sized; CDR3 protein: CASSYIEETQYF; CDR3 DNA: TGTGCCAGCAGCTACATAGAAGAGACCCAGTACTTC
V gene: TRBV4-3; J gene: TRBJ2-3; D gene: NA; clone size: NA; CDR3 protein: CASSQVSSRDTKYF; CDR3 DNA: TGCGCCAGCAGCCAAGTTAGTTCCAGGGATACGAAGTACTTT
V gene: TRBV20-1; J gene: TRBJ1-5; D gene: NA; clone size: many; CDR3 protein: CSALGRANQPQHF; CDR3 DNA: TGCAGTGCTTTGGGGAGAGCCAATCAGCCCCAGCATTTT
V gene: TRBV4-2; J gene: TRBJ2-7; D gene: TRBD1; clone size: NA; CDR3 protein: CASNQAVYRQGEDEQYF; CDR3 DNA: TGTGCCAGCAACCAAGCGGTATATCGGCAGGGGGAAGACGAGCAGTACTTC
V gene: TRBV2; J gene: TRBJ2-7; D gene: NA; clone size: NA; CDR3 protein: CLSRDPGGTPYEQYF; CDR3 DNA: TGTCTCAGCAGGGACCCAGGGGGGACCCCTTACGAGCAGTACTTC
V gene: TRBV11-2; J gene: TRBJ2-2; D gene: TRBD2; clone size: NA; CDR3 protein: CANSIHGGVDGKLFF; CDR3 DNA: TGTGCCAACAGCATACACGGGGGGGTTGACGGGAAGCTATTTTTT
V gene: TRBV6-5; J gene: TRBJ1-1; D gene: NA; clone size: NA; CDR3 protein: CASKRLRDTEAFF; CDR3 DNA: TGTGCCAGCAAGCGGCTTAGGGACACTGAAGCTTTCTTT
V gene: TRBV6-5; J gene: TRBJ2-3; D gene: TRBD2; clone size: NA; CDR3 protein: CASSYLESKCGGRDTQYF; CDR3 DNA: TGTGCCAGCAGTTACTTGGAATCCAAGTGCGGGGGACGAGATACGCAGTATTTT
V gene: TRBV11-2; J gene: TRBJ2-3; D gene: NA; clone size: once; CDR3 protein: CATSGRSTYTRYF; CDR3 DNA: TGTGCCACGTCTGGTCGGAGCACATATACGCGATATTTT